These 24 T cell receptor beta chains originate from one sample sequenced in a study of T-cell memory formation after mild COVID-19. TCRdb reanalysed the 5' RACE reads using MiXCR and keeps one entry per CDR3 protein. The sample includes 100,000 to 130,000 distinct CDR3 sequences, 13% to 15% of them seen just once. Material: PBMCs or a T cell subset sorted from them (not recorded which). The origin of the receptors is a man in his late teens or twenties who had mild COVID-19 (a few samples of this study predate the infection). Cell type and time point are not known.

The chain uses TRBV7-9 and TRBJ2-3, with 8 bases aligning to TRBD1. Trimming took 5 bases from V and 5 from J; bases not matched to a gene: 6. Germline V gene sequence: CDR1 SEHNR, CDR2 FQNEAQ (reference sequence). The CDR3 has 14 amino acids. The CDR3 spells CASSPTGQGDTQYF. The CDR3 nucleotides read TGTGCCAGCAGCCCTACCGGACAGGGAGATACGCAGTATTTT.

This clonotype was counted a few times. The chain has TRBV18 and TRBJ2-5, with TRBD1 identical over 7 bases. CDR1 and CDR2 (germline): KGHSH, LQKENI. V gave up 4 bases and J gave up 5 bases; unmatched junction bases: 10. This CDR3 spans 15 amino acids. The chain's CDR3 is CASSQGETGLETQYF. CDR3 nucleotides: TGTGCCAGCTCACAGGGCGAGACAGGGCTCGAGACCCAGTACTTC. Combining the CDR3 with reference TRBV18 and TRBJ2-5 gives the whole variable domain NAGVMQNPRHLVRRRGQEARLRCSPMKGHSHVYWYRQLPEEGLKFMVYLQKENIIDESGMPKERFSAEFPKEGPSILRIQQVVRGDSAAYFCASSQGETGLETQYFGPGTRLLVL.

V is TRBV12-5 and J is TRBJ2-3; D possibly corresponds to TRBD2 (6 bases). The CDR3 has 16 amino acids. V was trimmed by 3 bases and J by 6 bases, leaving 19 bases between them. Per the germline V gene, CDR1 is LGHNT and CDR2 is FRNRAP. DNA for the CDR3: TGTGCTAGTGGTTTTCCGTCACCGGGGGTTTGGGATACGCAGTATTTT. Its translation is CASGFPSPGVWDTQYF.

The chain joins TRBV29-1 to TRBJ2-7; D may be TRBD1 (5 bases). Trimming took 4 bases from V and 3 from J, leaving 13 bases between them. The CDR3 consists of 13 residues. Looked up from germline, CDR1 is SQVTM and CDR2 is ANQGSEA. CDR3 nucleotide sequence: TGCAGCGTTGCGCCAGGGATCAACTACGAGCAGTACTTC. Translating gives CSVAPGINYEQYF.

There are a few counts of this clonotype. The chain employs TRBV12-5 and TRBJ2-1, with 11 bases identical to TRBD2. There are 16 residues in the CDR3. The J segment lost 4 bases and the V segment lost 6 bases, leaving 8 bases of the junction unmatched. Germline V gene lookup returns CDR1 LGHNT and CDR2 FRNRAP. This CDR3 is CASGPTSGALYNEQFF. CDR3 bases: TGTGCTAGTGGGCCGACTAGCGGGGCGTTGTACAATGAGCAGTTCTTC.

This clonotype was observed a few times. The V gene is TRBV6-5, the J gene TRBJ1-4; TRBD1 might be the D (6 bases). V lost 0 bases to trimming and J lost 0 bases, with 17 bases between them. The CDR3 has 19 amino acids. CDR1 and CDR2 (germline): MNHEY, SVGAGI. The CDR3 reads CASSYSNLPQGPTNEKLFF. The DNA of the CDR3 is TGTGCCAGCAGTTACTCGAACCTCCCACAGGGTCCAACTAATGAAAAACTGTTTTTT.

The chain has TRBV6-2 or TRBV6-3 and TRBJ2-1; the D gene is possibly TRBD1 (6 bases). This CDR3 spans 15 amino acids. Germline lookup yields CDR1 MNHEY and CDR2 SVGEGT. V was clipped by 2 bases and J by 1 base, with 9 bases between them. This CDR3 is CASSYRDTSYNEQFF. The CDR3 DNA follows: TGTGCCAGCAGTTACCGGGACACTTCCTACAATGAGCAGTTCTTC.

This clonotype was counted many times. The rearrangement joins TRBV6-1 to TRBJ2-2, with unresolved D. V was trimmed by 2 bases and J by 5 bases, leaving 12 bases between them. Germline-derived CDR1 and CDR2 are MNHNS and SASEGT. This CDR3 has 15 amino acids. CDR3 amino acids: CASSETPAGTGELFF. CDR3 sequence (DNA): TGTGCCAGCAGTGAAACCCCAGCCGGGACCGGGGAGCTGTTTTTT.

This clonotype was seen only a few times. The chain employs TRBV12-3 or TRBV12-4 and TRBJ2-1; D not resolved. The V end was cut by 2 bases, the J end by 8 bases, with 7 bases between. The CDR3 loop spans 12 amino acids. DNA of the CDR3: TGTGCCAGCAGTTTAAAGGTCGATGAGCAGTTCTTC. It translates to CASSLKVDEQFF.

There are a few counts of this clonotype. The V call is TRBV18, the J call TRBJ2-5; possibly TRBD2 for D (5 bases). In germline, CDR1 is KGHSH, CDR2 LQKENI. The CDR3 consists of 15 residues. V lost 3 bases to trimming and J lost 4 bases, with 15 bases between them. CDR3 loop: CASSPPDFQVETQYF. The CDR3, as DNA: TGTGCCAGCTCACCCCCGGACTTCCAGGTAGAGACCCAGTACTTC.

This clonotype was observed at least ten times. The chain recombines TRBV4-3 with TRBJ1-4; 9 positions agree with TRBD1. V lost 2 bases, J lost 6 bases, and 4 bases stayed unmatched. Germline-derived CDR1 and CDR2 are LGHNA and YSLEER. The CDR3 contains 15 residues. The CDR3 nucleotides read TGCGCCAGCAGCCAACTGGACAGGGGAGATGAAAAACTGTTTTTT. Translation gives CASSQLDRGDEKLFF.

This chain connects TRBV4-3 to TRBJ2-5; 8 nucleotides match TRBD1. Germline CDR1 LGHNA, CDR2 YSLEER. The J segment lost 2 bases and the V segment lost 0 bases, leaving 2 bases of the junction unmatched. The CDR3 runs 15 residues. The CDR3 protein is CASSQEDRGQETQYF. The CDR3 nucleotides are TGCGCCAGCAGCCAAGAAGACAGGGGTCAAGAGACCCAGTACTTC.

CDR3 residues: CASSLVGTRTDTQYF. CDR3 sequence (DNA): TGTGCCAGCAGCTTAGTTGGCACCCGCACAGATACGCAGTATTTT. The rearrangement uses TRBV11-2 and TRBJ2-3; D gene ambiguous. CDR1 and CDR2 (germline): SGHAT, FQNNGV. The CDR3 runs 15 residues. The V and J ends lost 1 base and 1 base respectively, with 9 bases between them. The whole variable domain, remainder taken from reference TRBV11-2 and TRBJ2-3, is EAGVAQSPRYKIIEKRQSVAFWCNPISGHATLYWYQQILGQGPKLLIQFQNNGVVDDSQLPKDRFSAERLKGVDSTLKIQPAKLEDSAVYLCASSLVGTRTDTQYFGPGTRLTVL.

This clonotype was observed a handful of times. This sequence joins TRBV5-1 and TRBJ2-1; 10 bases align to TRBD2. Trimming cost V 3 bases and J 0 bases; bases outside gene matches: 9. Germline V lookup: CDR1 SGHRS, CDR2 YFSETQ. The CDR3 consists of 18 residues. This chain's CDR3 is CASSYWTSGDSSYNEQFF. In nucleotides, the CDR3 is TGCGCCAGCAGCTACTGGACTAGCGGCGATAGCTCCTACAATGAGCAGTTCTTC.

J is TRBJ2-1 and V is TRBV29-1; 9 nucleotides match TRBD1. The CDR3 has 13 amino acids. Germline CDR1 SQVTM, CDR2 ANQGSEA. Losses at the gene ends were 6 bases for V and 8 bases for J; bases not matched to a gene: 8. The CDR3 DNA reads TGCAGCGTGCCCGGGACAGGGCCGGATGAGCAGTTCTTC. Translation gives CSVPGTGPDEQFF.

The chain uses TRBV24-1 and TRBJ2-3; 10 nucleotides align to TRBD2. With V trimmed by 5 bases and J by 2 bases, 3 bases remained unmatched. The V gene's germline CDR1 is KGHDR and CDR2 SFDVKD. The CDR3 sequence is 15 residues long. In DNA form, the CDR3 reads TGTGCCACCAGTGCTAGCGGGGGCCTCACAGATACGCAGTATTTT. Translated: CATSASGGLTDTQYF.

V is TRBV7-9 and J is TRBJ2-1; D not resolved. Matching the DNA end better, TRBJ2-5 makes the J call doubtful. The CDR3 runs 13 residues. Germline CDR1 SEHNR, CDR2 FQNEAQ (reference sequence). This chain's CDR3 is CASSSVRTETQYF. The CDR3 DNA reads TGTGCCAGCAGCTCCGTGAGAACAGAGACCCAGTACTTC.

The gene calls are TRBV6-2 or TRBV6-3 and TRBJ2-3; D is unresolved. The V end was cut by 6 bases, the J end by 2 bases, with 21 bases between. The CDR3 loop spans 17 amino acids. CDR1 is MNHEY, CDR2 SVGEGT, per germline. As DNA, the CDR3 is TGTGCCAGCAGACCATCGGACGGCCGACTCTTCACAGATACGCAGTATTTT. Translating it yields CASRPSDGRLFTDTQYF.

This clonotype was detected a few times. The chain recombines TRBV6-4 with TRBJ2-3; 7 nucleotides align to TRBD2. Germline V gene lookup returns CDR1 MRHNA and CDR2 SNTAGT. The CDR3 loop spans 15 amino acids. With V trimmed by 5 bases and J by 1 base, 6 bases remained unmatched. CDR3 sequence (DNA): TGTGCCAGCAGTCCGACTAGCCGAGGCACAGATACGCAGTATTTT. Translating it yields CASSPTSRGTDTQYF.

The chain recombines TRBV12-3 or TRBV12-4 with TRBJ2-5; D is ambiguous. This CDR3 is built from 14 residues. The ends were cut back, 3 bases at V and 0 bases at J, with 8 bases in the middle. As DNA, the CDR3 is TGTGCCAGCAGTTTCAGCGAGTACCAAGAGACCCAGTACTTC. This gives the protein CASSFSEYQETQYF.

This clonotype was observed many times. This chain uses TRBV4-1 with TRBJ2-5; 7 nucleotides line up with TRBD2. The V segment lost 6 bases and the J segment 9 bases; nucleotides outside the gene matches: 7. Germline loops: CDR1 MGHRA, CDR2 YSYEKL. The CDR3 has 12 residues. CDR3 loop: CASSVDGGSQYF. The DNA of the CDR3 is TGCGCCAGCAGTGTCGACGGGGGGTCCCAGTACTTC.

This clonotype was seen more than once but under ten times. The CDR3 DNA is TGCGCCAGCAGCCAAGAAGCTAACAACTATGGCTACACCTTC. Protein sequence: CASSQEANNYGYTF. This sequence joins TRBV4-1 and TRBJ1-2; D not resolved. Germline CDR1 and CDR2: MGHRA and YSYEKL. The CDR3 contains 14 residues. Trimming left V 0 bases short and J 2 bases short, with 7 bases between.

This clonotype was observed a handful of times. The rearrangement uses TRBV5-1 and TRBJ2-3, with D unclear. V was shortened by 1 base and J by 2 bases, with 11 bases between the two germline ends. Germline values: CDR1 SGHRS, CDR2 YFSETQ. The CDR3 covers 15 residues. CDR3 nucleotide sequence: TGCGCCAGCAGCTTGCGGTATCTTCTCACAGATACGCAGTATTTT. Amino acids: CASSLRYLLTDTQYF.

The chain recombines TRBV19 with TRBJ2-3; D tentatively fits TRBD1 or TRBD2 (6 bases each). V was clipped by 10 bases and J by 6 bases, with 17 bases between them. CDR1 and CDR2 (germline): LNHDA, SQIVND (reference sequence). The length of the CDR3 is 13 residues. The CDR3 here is CATRPSGGDTQYF. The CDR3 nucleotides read TGTGCCACTCGACCGTCCGGGGGCGATACGCAGTATTTT.